The subject of this entry is one T cell receptor (beta chain). The table came from immunoSEQ multiplex PCR; TCRdb's copy has only in-frame clones and leaves some out. Counted here are roughly 43,000 clones, approximately 84% occurring once; the ten biggest clones make up 30% to 35%. Prior autoimmune disease or systemic immunosuppression barred patients. CDR3 length: 14 amino acids. Germline-derived CDR1 and CDR2 are LNHDA and SQIVND (reference sequence). Deletions cut 1 base from V and 1 base from J, with 7 bases between. The data derive from a study of OX40 agonist ivuxolimab in advanced cancers. Looking at the study overall: Participants, approximately 83% male, averaged about 59 years of age, ranging from about 23 to 90.

The sequence derives from an adult with an advanced solid tumor such as melanoma, head and neck, liver or kidney cancer. The input for sequencing was CD4+ or CD8+ T cells sorted from blood, taken in a trial of the OX40 agonist ivuxolimab. The genes are TRBV19 and TRBJ2-5; D unresolved. The CDR3 sequence: CASSIAAVQETQYF. Written as DNA, the CDR3 is TGTGCCAGTAGTATAGCGGCGGTCCAAGAGACCCAGTACTTC.